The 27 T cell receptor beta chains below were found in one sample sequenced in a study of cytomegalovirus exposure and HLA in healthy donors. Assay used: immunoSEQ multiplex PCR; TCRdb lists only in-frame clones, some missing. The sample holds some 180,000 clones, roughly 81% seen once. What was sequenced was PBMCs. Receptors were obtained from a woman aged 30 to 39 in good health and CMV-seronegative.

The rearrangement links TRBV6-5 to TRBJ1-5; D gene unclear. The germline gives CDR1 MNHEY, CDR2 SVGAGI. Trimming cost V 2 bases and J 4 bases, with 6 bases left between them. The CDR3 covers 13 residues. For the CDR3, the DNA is TGTGCCAGCAGTTACGGTAGAAATCAGCCCCAGCATTTT. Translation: CASSYGRNQPQHF.

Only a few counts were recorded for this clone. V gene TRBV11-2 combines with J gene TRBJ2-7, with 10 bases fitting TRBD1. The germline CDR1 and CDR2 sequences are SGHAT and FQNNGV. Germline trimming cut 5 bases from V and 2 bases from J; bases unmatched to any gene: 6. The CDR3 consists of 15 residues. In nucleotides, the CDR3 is TGTGCCAGCAGCAACTACGGGACAGGGGCCTACGAGCAGTACTTC. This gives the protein CASSNYGTGAYEQYF.

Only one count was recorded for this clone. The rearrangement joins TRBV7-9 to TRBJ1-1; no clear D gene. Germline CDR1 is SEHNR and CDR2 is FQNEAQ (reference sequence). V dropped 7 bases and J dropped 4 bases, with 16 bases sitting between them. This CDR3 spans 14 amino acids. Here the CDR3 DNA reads TGTGCCAGCACCCCCGGGCGGAGGAGCACTGAAGCTTTCTTT. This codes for CASTPGRRSTEAFF.

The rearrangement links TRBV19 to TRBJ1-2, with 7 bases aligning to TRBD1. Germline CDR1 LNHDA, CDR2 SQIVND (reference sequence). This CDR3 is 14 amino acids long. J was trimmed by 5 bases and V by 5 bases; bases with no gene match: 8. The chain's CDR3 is CASSARQGGYGYTF. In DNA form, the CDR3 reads TGTGCCAGTAGTGCGCGACAGGGTGGGTATGGCTACACCTTC.

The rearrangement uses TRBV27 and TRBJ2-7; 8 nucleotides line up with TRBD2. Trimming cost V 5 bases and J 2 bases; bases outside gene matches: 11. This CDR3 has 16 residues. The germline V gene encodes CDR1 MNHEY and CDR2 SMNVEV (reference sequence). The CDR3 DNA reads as TGTGCCAGCAGTCTCAGGTCAAAACTAGCGGCCTACGAGCAGTACTTC. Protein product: CASSLRSKLAAYEQYF.

This CDR3 reads CASNSGFSTDTQYF. Written as DNA, the CDR3 is TGTGCCAGCAACTCAGGATTTAGCACAGATACGCAGTATTTT. This rearrangement joins TRBV7-9 to TRBJ2-3; D is unresolved. The CDR3 contains 14 residues. In germline, CDR1 is SEHNR, CDR2 FQNEAQ (reference sequence). The V gene lost 7 bases and the J gene lost 0 bases, with 11 bases spanning the gap. Together with reference TRBV7-9 and TRBJ2-3, the CDR3 gives the full variable domain: DTGVSQNPRHKITKRGQNVTFRCDPISEHNRLYWYRQTLGQGPEFLTYFQNEAQLEKSRLLSDRFSAERPKGSFSTLEIQRTEQGDSAMYLCASNSGFSTDTQYFGPGTRLTVL.

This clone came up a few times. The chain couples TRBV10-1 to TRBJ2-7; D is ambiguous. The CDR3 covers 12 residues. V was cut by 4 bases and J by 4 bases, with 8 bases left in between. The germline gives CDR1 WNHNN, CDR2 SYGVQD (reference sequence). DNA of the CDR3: TGCGCCAGCAGTGCTTCGAGGTACGAGCAGTACTTC. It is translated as CASSASRYEQYF.

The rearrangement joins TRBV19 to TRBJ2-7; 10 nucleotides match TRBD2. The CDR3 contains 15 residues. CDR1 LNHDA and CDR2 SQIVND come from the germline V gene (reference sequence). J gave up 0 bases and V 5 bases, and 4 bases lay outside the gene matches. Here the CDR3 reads CASSSIAGGSYEQYF. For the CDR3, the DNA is TGTGCCAGTAGTTCCATAGCGGGAGGCTCCTACGAGCAGTACTTC.

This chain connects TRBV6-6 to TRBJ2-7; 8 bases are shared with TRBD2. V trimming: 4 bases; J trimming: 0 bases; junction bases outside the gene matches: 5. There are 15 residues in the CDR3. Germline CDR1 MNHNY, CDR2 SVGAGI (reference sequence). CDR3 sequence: CASSSPGTSSYEQYF. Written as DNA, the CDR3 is TGTGCCAGCAGTTCCCCGGGGACTAGCTCCTACGAGCAGTACTTC.

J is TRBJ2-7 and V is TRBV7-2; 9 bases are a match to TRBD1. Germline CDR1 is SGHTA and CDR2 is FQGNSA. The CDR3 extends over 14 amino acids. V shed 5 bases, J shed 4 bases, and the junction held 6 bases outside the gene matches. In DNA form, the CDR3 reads TGTGCCAGCAGCCGAGACAGGGGGAGGTACGAGCAGTACTTC. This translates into CASSRDRGRYEQYF.

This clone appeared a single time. Written as DNA, the CDR3 is TGTGCCAGCAGCTTAGCTTTGTCAGTGAACACCGGGGAGCTGTTTTTT. It encodes CASSLALSVNTGELFF. The chain couples TRBV7-7 to TRBJ2-2; no firm D call. CDR1 is SSHAT, CDR2 FNYEAQ, per germline (reference sequence). Trimming took 0 bases from V and 1 from J, leaving 9 bases between them. The CDR3 consists of 16 residues.

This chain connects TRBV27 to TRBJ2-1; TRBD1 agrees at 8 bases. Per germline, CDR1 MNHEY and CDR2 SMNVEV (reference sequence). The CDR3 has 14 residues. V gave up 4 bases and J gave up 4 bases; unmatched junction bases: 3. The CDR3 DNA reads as TGTGCCAGCAGTTCACGGACAGGGTACAATGAGCAGTTCTTC. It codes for CASSSRTGYNEQFF.

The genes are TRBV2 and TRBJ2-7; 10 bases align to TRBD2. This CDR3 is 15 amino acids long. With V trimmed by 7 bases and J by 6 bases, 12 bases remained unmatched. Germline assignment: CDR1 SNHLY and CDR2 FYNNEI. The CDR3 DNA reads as TGTGCCAGCAAACACAGGAGCGGGGGGGCCACCGAGCAGTACTTC. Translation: CASKHRSGGATEQYF.

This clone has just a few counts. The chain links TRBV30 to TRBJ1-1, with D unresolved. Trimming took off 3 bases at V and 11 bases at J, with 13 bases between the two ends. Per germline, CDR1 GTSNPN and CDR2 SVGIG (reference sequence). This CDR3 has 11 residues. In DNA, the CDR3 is TGTGCCTGGAGAGGGAGGGCGCGGGCTTTCTTT. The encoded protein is CAWRGRARAFF.

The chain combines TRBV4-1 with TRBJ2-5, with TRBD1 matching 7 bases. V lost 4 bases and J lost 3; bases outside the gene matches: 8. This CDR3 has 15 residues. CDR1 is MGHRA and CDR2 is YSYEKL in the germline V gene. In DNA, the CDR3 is TGCGCCAGCAGCCCCTCCAGGGGGAGAAAAGAGACCCAGTACTTC. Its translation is CASSPSRGRKETQYF.

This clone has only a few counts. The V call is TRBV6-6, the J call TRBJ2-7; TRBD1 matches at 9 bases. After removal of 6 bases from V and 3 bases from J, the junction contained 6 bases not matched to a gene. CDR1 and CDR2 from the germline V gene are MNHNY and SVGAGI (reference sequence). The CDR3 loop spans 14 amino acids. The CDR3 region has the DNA TGTGCCAGCAGAGGGCAGGACAGGGGCTACGAGCAGTACTTC. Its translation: CASRGQDRGYEQYF.

CDR3 DNA sequence: TGTGCCAGCTCACCACGGAGGGGCAAAGATGAAAAACTGTTTTTT. Encoded protein: CASSPRRGKDEKLFF. The chain joins TRBV18 to TRBJ1-4; tentatively, D is TRBD1 (5 bases). The germline gives CDR1 KGHSH, CDR2 LQKENI. V was pared by 1 base and J by 6 bases, with 12 bases between. The CDR3 contains 15 residues. The complete variable domain, with remaining parts taken from reference TRBV18 and TRBJ1-4, reads NAGVMQNPRHLVRRRGQEARLRCSPMKGHSHVYWYRQLPEEGLKFMVYLQKENIIDESGMPKERFSAEFPKEGPSILRIQQVVRGDSAAYFCASSPRRGKDEKLFFGSGTQLSVL.

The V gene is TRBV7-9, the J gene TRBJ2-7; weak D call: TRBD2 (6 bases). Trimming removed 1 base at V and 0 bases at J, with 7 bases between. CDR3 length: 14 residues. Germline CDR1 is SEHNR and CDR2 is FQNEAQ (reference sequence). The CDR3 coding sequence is TGTGCCAGCAGCTTAGGCGGGGACTCCTACGAGCAGTACTTC. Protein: CASSLGGDSYEQYF.

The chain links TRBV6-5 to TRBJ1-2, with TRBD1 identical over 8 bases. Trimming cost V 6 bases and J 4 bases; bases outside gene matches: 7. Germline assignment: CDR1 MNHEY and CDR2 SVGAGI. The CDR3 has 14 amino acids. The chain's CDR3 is CASRVTGQVYGYTF. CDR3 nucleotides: TGTGCCAGCAGAGTTACGGGACAGGTCTATGGCTACACCTTC.

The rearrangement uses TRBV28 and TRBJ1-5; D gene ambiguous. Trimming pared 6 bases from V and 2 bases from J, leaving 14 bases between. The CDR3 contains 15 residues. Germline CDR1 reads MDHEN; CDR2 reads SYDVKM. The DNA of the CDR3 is TGTGCCAGCAGCTCTCAGAGCGGTGGCAATCAGCCCCAGCATTTT. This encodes CASSSQSGGNQPQHF.

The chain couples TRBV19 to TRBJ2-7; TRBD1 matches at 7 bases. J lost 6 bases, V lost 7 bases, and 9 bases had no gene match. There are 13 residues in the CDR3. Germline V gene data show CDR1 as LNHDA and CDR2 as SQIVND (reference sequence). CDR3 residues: CASNPQGVGEQYF. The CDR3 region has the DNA TGTGCCAGTAACCCCCAGGGGGTAGGCGAGCAGTACTTC. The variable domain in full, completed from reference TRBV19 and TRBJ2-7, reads DGGITQSPKYLFRKEGQNVTLSCEQNLNHDAMYWYRQDPGQGLRLIYYSQIVNDFQKGDIAEGYSVSREKKESFPLTVTSAQKNPTAFYLCASNPQGVGEQYFGPGTRLTVT.

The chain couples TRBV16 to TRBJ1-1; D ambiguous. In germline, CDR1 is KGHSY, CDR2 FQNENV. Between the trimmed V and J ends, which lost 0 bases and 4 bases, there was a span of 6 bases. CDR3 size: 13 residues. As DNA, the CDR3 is TGTGCCAGCAGCCAATCGGAGGGCACTGAAGCTTTCTTT. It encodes CASSQSEGTEAFF.

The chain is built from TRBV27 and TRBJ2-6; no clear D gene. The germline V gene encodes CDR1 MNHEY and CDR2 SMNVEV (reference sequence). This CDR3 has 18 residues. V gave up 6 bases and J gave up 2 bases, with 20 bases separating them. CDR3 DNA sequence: TGTGCCAGCAGACAACCGGCAGGTAGAAACCCTGGGGCCAACGTCCTGACTTTC. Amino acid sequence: CASRQPAGRNPGANVLTF.

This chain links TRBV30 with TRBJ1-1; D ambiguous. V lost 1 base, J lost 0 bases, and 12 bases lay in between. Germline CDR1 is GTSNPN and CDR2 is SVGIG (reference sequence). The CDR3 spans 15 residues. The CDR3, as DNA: TGTGCCTGGAGTGGCTTAGGAGCTTTGAACACTGAAGCTTTCTTT. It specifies CAWSGLGALNTEAFF.

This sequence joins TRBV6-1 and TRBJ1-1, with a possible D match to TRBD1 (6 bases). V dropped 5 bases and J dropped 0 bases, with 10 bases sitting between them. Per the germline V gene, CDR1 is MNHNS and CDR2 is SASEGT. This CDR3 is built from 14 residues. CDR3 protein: CASSKGQLNTEAFF. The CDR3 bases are TGTGCCAGCAGTAAAGGACAGTTGAACACTGAAGCTTTCTTT.

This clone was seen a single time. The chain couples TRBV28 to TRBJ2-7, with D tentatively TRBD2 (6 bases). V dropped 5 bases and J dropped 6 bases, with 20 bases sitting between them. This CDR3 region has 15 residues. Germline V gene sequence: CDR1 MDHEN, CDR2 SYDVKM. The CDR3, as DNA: TGTGCCAGCAGTCCTCCGCGGGGCAGGGCCGCCGAGCAGTACTTC. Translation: CASSPPRGRAAEQYF. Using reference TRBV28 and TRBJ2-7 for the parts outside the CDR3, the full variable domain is DVKVTQSSRYLVKRTGEKVFLECVQDMDHENMFWYRQDPGLGLRLIYFSYDVKMKEKGDIPEGYSVSREKKERFSLILESASTNQTSMYLCASSPPRGRAAEQYFGPGTRLTVT.

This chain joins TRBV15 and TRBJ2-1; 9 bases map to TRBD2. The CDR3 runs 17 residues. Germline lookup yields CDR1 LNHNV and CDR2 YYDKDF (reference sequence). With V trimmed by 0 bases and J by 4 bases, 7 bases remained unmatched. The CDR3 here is CATSRDPLLAGYNEQFF. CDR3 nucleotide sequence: TGTGCCACCAGCAGAGACCCCCTGCTAGCGGGATACAATGAGCAGTTCTTC.